This record looks at one T cell receptor beta chain sequence and its context. TCRdb keeps only in-frame clones here, not all; method: immunoSEQ multiplex PCR. The repertoire includes 55,000 to 75,000 clones, roughly 94% of them detected once, and 2.5% to 3.5% sits in the top ten. CDR3 length: 14 residues. Germline CDR1 and CDR2: SNHLY and FYNNEI. The germline V and J ends were trimmed by 5 bases and 3 bases, with 13 bases remaining between them. These data belong to a study of technical replicates of blood from a few donors. The clonotype comes from a human donor in good health. Some clones in this sample may be carry-over from other donors' samples. V gene TRBV2 combines with J gene TRBJ2-5, with TRBD2 as a possible D gene (5 bases). The sample was PBMCs. The CDR3 DNA is TGTGCCAGCAGTCTCTTAGCGAGGAAAGAGACCCAGTACTTC. It specifies CASSLLARKETQYF.